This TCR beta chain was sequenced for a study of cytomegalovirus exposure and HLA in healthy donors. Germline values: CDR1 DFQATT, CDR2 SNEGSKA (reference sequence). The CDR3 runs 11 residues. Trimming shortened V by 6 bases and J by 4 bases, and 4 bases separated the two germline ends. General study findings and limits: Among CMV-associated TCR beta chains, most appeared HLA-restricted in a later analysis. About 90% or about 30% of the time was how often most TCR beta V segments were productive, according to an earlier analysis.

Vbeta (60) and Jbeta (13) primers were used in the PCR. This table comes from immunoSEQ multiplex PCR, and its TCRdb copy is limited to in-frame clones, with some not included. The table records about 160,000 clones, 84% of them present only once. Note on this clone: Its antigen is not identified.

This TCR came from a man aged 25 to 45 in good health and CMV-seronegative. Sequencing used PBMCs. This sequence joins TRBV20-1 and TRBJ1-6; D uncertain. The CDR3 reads CSAGYNSPLHF. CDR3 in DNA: TGCAGTGCCGGGTATAATTCACCCCTCCACTTT.